In this sample, the clone carrying this T cell receptor (beta chain) turned up many times. Its antigen is undetermined. This sample stems from a study of molecular identifiers for immune sequencing clone quantification. Study results and limitations: Among effectors, clones above 20 RNA copies held over 99% of molecules; among naive cells, under 1%. Spiked Jurkat TCR RNA equivalent to one cell was reportedly detectable in one million naive cells.

Previously reported methods and listed TCR primers produced the bulk TCR libraries. TCRdb reprocessed the PCR reads with MiXCR, giving one entry per CDR3 protein. The sample consists of 90,000 or so distinct CDR3 sequences, around a quarter of them appearing once. The CDR3 has 14 amino acids. Germline V gives CDR1 MNHEY, CDR2 SVGEGT. The V gene lost 6 bases and the J gene lost 4 bases, with 13 bases spanning the gap. The sequence was collected from a human donor in good health. Some libraries in this study had Jurkat cell RNA spiked in. Sequences were obtained from naive CD8+ T cells from blood, with Jurkat cell RNA spiked in. The sample's subset: FACS-sorted CD8+CD4-CCR7+CD45RA+ naive T cells. The J gene is TRBJ1-5, the V gene TRBV6-2 or TRBV6-3, with D possibly TRBD1 on 5 matching bases. CDR3 in DNA: TGTGCCAGCAGCGGAGGAGGGGCTAATCAGCCCCAGCATTTT. This gives the protein CASSGGGANQPQHF.